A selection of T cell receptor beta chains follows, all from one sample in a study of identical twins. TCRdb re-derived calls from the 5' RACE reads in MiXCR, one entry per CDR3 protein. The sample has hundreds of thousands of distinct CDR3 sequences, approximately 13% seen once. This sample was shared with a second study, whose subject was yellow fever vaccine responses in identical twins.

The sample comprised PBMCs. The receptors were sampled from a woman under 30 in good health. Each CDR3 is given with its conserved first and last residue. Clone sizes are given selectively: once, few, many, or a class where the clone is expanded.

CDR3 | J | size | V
CASSPGTVNTEAFF | TRBJ1-1 | many | TRBV5-1
CAISDPAVGYEQYF | TRBJ2-7 | NA | TRBV10-3
CASSKRGLTLAKNIQYF | TRBJ2-4 | NA | TRBV12-3/TRBV12-4
CSARPGTSGDTGELFF | TRBJ2-2 | few | TRBV20-1
CASSSRTSGSHNEQFF | TRBJ2-1 | few | TRBV7-3
CASSAGGLTSNYGYTF | TRBJ1-2 | many | TRBV2
CASRGTFLSYEQYF | TRBJ2-7 | NA | TRBV27
CASSKGVGAFF | TRBJ1-1 | NA | TRBV12-3/TRBV12-4
CASSPALGGAYEQYF | TRBJ2-7 | few | TRBV3-1
CASSVTGSGNTIYF | TRBJ1-3 | NA | TRBV25-1
CAIMESGLPYNEQFF | TRBJ2-1 | few | TRBV10-3
CASSLTPGQSAFLTYGYTF | TRBJ1-2 | NA | TRBV11-1
CASSLELRGVAFF | TRBJ1-1 | few | TRBV7-6
CSAIPLRARSNQPQHF | TRBJ1-5 | NA | TRBV20-1
CASSHDSGCEENIQYF | TRBJ2-4 | NA | TRBV23-1
CSASSGPDTQYF | TRBJ2-3 | many | TRBV20-1
CAISELGTDEAFF | TRBJ1-1 | many | TRBV10-3
CSAFRTSGGTTDTQYF | TRBJ2-3 | few | TRBV20-1
CASSGSSGANVLTF | TRBJ2-6 | many | TRBV6-1
CSVVSGGAKFNEQFF | TRBJ2-1 | NA | TRBV29-1
CAITQGRSNEQFF | TRBJ2-1 | NA | TRBV10-3
CSASTGVPEAFF | TRBJ1-1 | few | TRBV20-1
CASSLEGSWAGGKTGELFF | TRBJ2-2 | few | TRBV11-2
CASSPGMTNEKLFF | TRBJ1-4 | many | TRBV5-1
CASSLEKPGQGYYNEQFF | TRBJ2-1 | NA | TRBV5-5
CSARTGFVRGKNRGYTF | TRBJ1-2 | few | TRBV20-1
CASKPISGGYNEQFF | TRBJ2-1 | few | TRBV12-3/TRBV12-4
CASSLGRQTYGYTF | TRBJ1-2 | many | TRBV5-1
CSARPTSGHGELFF | TRBJ2-2 | NA | TRBV20-1
CASSYRDRGPRQYF | TRBJ2-7 | few | TRBV28
CASSPTVNEKLFF | TRBJ1-4 | few | TRBV4-1
CASSPSGLGEQYF | TRBJ2-7 | few | TRBV18
CATSREGWTSTDTQYF | TRBJ2-3 | NA | TRBV15
CSGGDGRSEQYF | TRBJ2-7 | many | TRBV29-1
CSAFGTRENIQYF | TRBJ2-4 | NA | TRBV20-1
CASDLNSLMNTGELFF | TRBJ2-2 | NA | TRBV7-9
CASNRAGTTYNEQFF | TRBJ2-1 | many | TRBV7-9
CSARSQGAGDTQYF | TRBJ2-3 | few | TRBV20-1
CASSEGLLTQYF | TRBJ2-3 | NA | TRBV2
CASRRGSQETQYF | TRBJ2-5 | many | TRBV10-2
CASSQDGGTGPNQPQHF | TRBJ1-5 | few | TRBV4-2
CSARPTGVGTEAFF | TRBJ1-1 | NA | TRBV20-1
CASSYSAGGSYGYTF | TRBJ1-2 | few | TRBV6-5
CASSRQVAYEQYF | TRBJ2-7 | NA | TRBV12-3/TRBV12-4
CATSSGRAGFGTDTQYF | TRBJ2-3 | NA | TRBV24-1